Below are 23 T cell receptor beta chains sequenced from a single sample in a study of patients and donors after allogeneic stem cell transplantation. TCRdb reanalysed the RT-PCR reads using MiXCR and keeps one entry per CDR3 protein. The repertoire holds 390,000 or so distinct CDR3 sequences, more than 15% seen once, with around 6.8% in the top ten. Sequenced input: blood, either unsorted or a sorted T cell fraction (not recorded which). All receptors derive from a human donor who was either an allogeneic HSCT recipient or a stem cell or donor lymphocyte infusion donor (not recorded which). It is not recorded whose cells these are; they may come from a transplant donor.

This clonotype has just a few counts. The rearrangement links TRBV3-1 to TRBJ2-3; D remains unclear. V lost 5 bases to trimming and J lost 2 bases, with 8 bases between them. The CDR3 totals 13 residues. Germline V lookup: CDR1 LGHDT, CDR2 YNNKEL (reference sequence). Here the CDR3 DNA reads TGTGCCAGCAGCGTTGACAACACAGATACGCAGTATTTT. Protein sequence: CASSVDNTDTQYF.

This clonotype was found a few times. This chain links TRBV19 with TRBJ2-6, with TRBD1 as a possible D gene (5 bases). CDR1 and CDR2 from the germline V gene are LNHDA and SQIVND (reference sequence). The CDR3 consists of 15 residues. Trimming removed 7 bases at V and 0 bases at J, with 10 bases between. The CDR3 nucleotides are TGTGCCAGTACCCTACAGGCCTCTGGGGCCAACGTCCTGACTTTC. It codes for CASTLQASGANVLTF. The complete variable domain, with remaining parts taken from reference TRBV19 and TRBJ2-6, reads DGGITQSPKYLFRKEGQNVTLSCEQNLNHDAMYWYRQDPGQGLRLIYYSQIVNDFQKGDIAEGYSVSREKKESFPLTVTSAQKNPTAFYLCASTLQASGANVLTFGAGSRLTVL.

The V gene is TRBV5-1, the J gene TRBJ2-3; 13 bases fit TRBD2. Trimming removed 3 bases from V and 0 bases from J; junction bases left unmatched: 7. There are 18 residues in the CDR3. Germline values: CDR1 SGHRS, CDR2 YFSETQ. CDR3 sequence (DNA): TGCGCCAGCAGCTCCGGGACTAGCGGGACCACTAGCACAGATACGCAGTATTTT. This encodes CASSSGTSGTTSTDTQYF.

The J gene is TRBJ1-5, the V gene TRBV12-3 or TRBV12-4; D gene ambiguous. Trimming stripped 6 bases from V and 2 bases from J, with 17 bases between. The CDR3 spans 16 residues. Written as DNA, the CDR3 is TGTGCCAGCAGCCCGATGATGGGTCACGGCAATCAGCCCCAGCATTTT. Its protein product is CASSPMMGHGNQPQHF.

There are many counts of this clonotype. This chain connects TRBV12-3 or TRBV12-4 to TRBJ2-2; D is possibly TRBD2 (5 bases). Trimming pared 10 bases from V and 2 bases from J, leaving 14 bases between. CDR3 length equals 14 residues. The CDR3 is CAIAAGGNTGELFF. CDR3 DNA sequence: TGTGCCATAGCAGCTGGAGGTAACACCGGGGAGCTGTTTTTT.

The V and J genes are TRBV24-1 and TRBJ2-2, with no clear D. Trimming took off 4 bases at V and 6 bases at J, with 11 bases between the two ends. The CDR3 has 14 residues. Germline V gene sequence: CDR1 KGHDR, CDR2 SFDVKD. CDR3: CATSDPIGSGELFF. The CDR3 coding sequence is TGTGCCACCAGTGACCCCATTGGGTCCGGGGAGCTGTTTTTT.

The genes are TRBV6-5 and TRBJ2-2; 9 nucleotides match TRBD2. The V gene's germline CDR1 is MNHEY and CDR2 SVGAGI. CDR3 length equals 18 residues. V shed 4 bases and J 0 bases; nucleotides not matched to a gene: 9. For the CDR3, the DNA is TGTGCCAGCAGTTTCCTCGCGGGGGGGTTCGCGAACACCGGGGAGCTGTTTTTT. Translation: CASSFLAGGFANTGELFF.

The genes are TRBV7-2 and TRBJ2-5; maybe TRBD2 (6 bases). The CDR3 length is 15 residues. The germline V gene encodes CDR1 SGHTA and CDR2 FQGNSA. V lost 1 base and J 5 bases, leaving 14 bases between the germline ends. The CDR3 loop reads CASSLGGRGGETQYF. In nucleotides, the CDR3 is TGTGCCAGCAGCTTAGGGGGCCGGGGAGGTGAGACCCAGTACTTC.

V and J are TRBV19 and TRBJ2-6; TRBD2 aligns across 9 bases. The CDR3 is 16 amino acids. Germline CDR1 and CDR2: LNHDA and SQIVND (reference sequence). The V segment lost 8 bases and the J segment 0 bases; nucleotides outside the gene matches: 5. CDR3 sequence: CASRLAVSSGANVLTF. DNA for the CDR3: TGTGCCAGTCGACTAGCGGTTAGCTCTGGGGCCAACGTCCTGACTTTC.

The genes are TRBV9 and TRBJ2-7; D is ambiguous. The CDR3 is 13 amino acids. Germline CDR1 reads SGDLS; CDR2 reads YYNGEE. The ends were cut back, 0 bases at V and 5 bases at J, with 9 bases in the middle. The CDR3 DNA follows: TGTGCCAGCAGCGTAGCTTCTTCCCACGAGCAGTACTTC. Translation: CASSVASSHEQYF.

In this sample, this clonotype turned up a few times. DNA for the CDR3: TGCAGCGTTGCTCAGGGAGGTTTTAGGGGGGTGAACACCGGGGAGCTGTTTTTT. Its translation is CSVAQGGFRGVNTGELFF. The chain couples TRBV29-1 to TRBJ2-2, with D perhaps given as TRBD1 or TRBD2 (6 bases each). The CDR3 contains 18 residues. V was shortened by 4 bases and J by 1 base, with 22 bases between the two germline ends. Per the germline V gene, CDR1 is SQVTM and CDR2 is ANQGSEA.

This clonotype was observed a few times. The rearrangement uses TRBV30 and TRBJ2-1; 7 nucleotides line up with TRBD2. Germline V gene lookup returns CDR1 GTSNPN and CDR2 SVGIG (reference sequence). This CDR3 comprises 13 residues. The V gene end was trimmed by 2 bases and the J gene end by 8 bases; junction bases not matched to a gene: 6. As DNA, the CDR3 is TGTGCCTGGAGTTGGACTAGAACGCATGAGCAGTTCTTC. Amino acids: CAWSWTRTHEQFF.

This chain uses TRBV5-1 with TRBJ2-2; D is possibly TRBD2 (5 bases). The V gene's germline CDR1 is SGHRS and CDR2 YFSETQ. This CDR3 is built from 14 residues. Trimming removed 3 bases at V and 6 bases at J, with 12 bases between. This CDR3 reads CASSSLLGSGELFF. CDR3 DNA: TGCGCCAGCAGCTCCCTACTAGGTTCCGGGGAGCTGTTTTTT. Using reference TRBV5-1 and TRBJ2-2 for the parts outside the CDR3, the full variable domain is KAGVTQTPRYLIKTRGQQVTLSCSPISGHRSVSWYQQTPGQGLQFLFEYFSETQRNKGNFPGRFSGRQFSNSRSEMNVSTLELGDSALYLCASSSLLGSGELFFGEGSRLTVL.

A few counts support this clonotype. The V and J genes are TRBV7-6 and TRBJ2-1; 14 nucleotides align to TRBD2. The J segment lost 8 bases and the V segment lost 5 bases, leaving 8 bases of the junction unmatched. Germline lookup yields CDR1 SGHVS and CDR2 FNYEAQ. The CDR3 runs to 16 residues. The CDR3 loop is CASSPRLAGGPDEQFF. The DNA for the CDR3 is TGTGCCAGCAGCCCAAGACTAGCGGGAGGGCCCGATGAGCAGTTCTTC.

A few counts support this clonotype. The CDR3 reads CASSLAAGQGSETQYF. For the CDR3, the DNA is TGTGCCAGCAGCTTAGCGGCAGGACAGGGTTCCGAGACCCAGTACTTC. The rearrangement uses TRBV7-8 and TRBJ2-5; TRBD1 matches at 8 bases. This CDR3 spans 16 amino acids. Germline V gene data show CDR1 as SGHVS and CDR2 as FQNEAQ. V lost 0 bases, J lost 5 bases, and 8 bases stayed unmatched.

This clonotype has a count of ten or more. V is TRBV7-3 and J is TRBJ2-1; TRBD2 matches 8 bases. The V gene end was trimmed by 5 bases and the J gene end by 2 bases; junction bases not matched to a gene: 8. The CDR3 length is 16 residues. Germline loops: CDR1 SGHTA, CDR2 FQGTGA. CDR3 amino acids: CASSDIAGRTYNEQFF. CDR3 coding DNA: TGTGCCAGCAGCGACATAGCGGGAAGGACCTACAATGAGCAGTTCTTC.

The chain links TRBV11-1 to TRBJ2-1, with 9 positions matching TRBD2. Trimming at V came to 1 base and at J to 8 bases, leaving 6 bases not matched to a gene. Germline V gene lookup returns CDR1 SGHAT and CDR2 FQDESV (reference sequence). CDR3 size: 15 residues. For the CDR3, the DNA is TGTGCCAGCAGCTTAGATGGACTAGCGATGGATGAGCAGTTCTTC. This encodes CASSLDGLAMDEQFF.

The rearrangement uses TRBV6-5 and TRBJ1-1, with D possibly matching TRBD1 (5 bases). The CDR3 contains 17 residues. Germline V gene sequence: CDR1 MNHEY, CDR2 SVGAGI. Trimming removed 0 bases at V and 0 bases at J, with 14 bases between. The CDR3: CASSYSVVDSLNTEAFF. The CDR3, as DNA: TGTGCCAGCAGTTACTCGGTAGTTGACAGCTTGAACACTGAAGCTTTCTTT.

This clonotype was picked up a small number of times. This chain links TRBV4-2 with TRBJ2-7, with D uncertain. Germline V gene data show CDR1 as LGHNA and CDR2 as YNFKEQ. The germline V and J ends were trimmed by 3 bases and 0 bases, with 12 bases remaining between them. The CDR3 is made up of 15 amino acids. The CDR3 region has the DNA TGTGCCAGCAGCCATAACGGAGAGAGCTCCTACGAGCAGTACTTC. Translating gives CASSHNGESSYEQYF.

This clonotype was observed at least ten times. The rearrangement joins TRBV12-3 or TRBV12-4 to TRBJ2-5; D unclear. V was cut by 3 bases and J by 9 bases, with 11 bases left in between. The CDR3 is made up of 12 amino acids. Here the CDR3 DNA reads TGTGCCAGCAGTTTGTTTCAGTGCCCCCAGTACTTC. Protein: CASSLFQCPQYF.

The J gene is TRBJ2-3, the V gene TRBV7-2, with D possibly matching TRBD2 (6 bases). CDR1 is SGHTA, CDR2 FQGNSA, per germline. The CDR3 extends over 15 amino acids. Deletions cut 5 bases from V and 5 bases from J, with 17 bases between. The CDR3 protein is CASSRWRVCVDTQYF. CDR3 in DNA: TGTGCCAGCAGCCGATGGAGGGTCTGCGTAGATACGCAGTATTTT.

This clonotype was counted a few times. V is TRBV9 and J is TRBJ2-2, with 10 bases that match TRBD2. Germline V gene data show CDR1 as SGDLS and CDR2 as YYNGEE. The CDR3 covers 15 residues. The ends lost 2 bases at V and 6 bases at J; junction bases unmatched: 4. The CDR3 region has the DNA TGTGCCAGCAGCGTGAGCGGGGGGGCCGCCGGGGAGCTGTTTTTT. Its translation: CASSVSGGAAGELFF. Together with reference TRBV9 and TRBJ2-2, the CDR3 gives the full variable domain: DSGVTQTPKHLITATGQRVTLRCSPRSGDLSVYWYQQSLDQGLQFLIQYYNGEERAKGNILERFSAQQFPDLHSELNLSSLELGDSALYFCASSVSGGAAGELFFGEGSRLTVL.

This clonotype was seen only a few times. The rearrangement links TRBV4-1 to TRBJ1-1; the D is unclear. The V and J ends lost 0 bases and 6 bases respectively, with 17 bases between them. Germline loops: CDR1 MGHRA, CDR2 YSYEKL. The CDR3 covers 16 residues. CDR3 protein: CASSQDVVGVGAEAFF. The CDR3 region has the DNA TGCGCCAGCAGCCAAGATGTTGTGGGAGTTGGGGCTGAAGCTTTCTTT.